The 24 T cell receptor beta chains below come from one sample, sequenced in a study of human T cells and chemical hapten exposure. MiXCR was run by TCRdb on the RACE reads, yielding one entry per CDR3 protein. The profile covers about 90,000 distinct CDR3 sequences, with 8.5% appearing a single time and around 2.6% taken by the ten largest. Indicated time point: pre-sensitization, week 0. As to treatment: therapeutic diphenylcyclopropenone sensitization with weekly scalp DPC. This specimen was whole blood, taken in connection with sensitization to the hapten diphenylcyclopropenone (DPC). These receptors came from a man between 35 and 55 years old with alopecia areata. Some clones in this sample may be carry-over from other donors' samples.

Ten or more counts support this clonotype. The CDR3 nucleotides read TGTGCCAGCCATGCAGGGACGAACACCGGGGAGCTGTTTTTT. Amino acids: CASHAGTNTGELFF. The genes are TRBV6-5 and TRBJ2-2; a possible D gene is TRBD1 (5 bases). The length of the CDR3 is 14 residues. Trimming pared 8 bases from V and 0 bases from J, leaving 10 bases between. Germline V lookup: CDR1 MNHEY, CDR2 SVGAGI.

This clonotype has just a few counts. This rearrangement joins TRBV20-1 to TRBJ2-3; possibly TRBD1 or TRBD2 for D (5 bases each). This CDR3 comprises 15 residues. The germline V gene has CDR1 DFQATT and CDR2 SNEGSKA (reference sequence). With 3 bases removed from V and 5 bases from J, the gap between germline ends came to 18 bases. Here the CDR3 DNA reads TGCAGTGCTAGCGCCCGGGGCCCATGGATAGATACGCAGTATTTT. Translated: CSASARGPWIDTQYF.

V and J are TRBV7-3 and TRBJ2-2; TRBD1 aligns across 7 bases. Losses at the gene ends were 5 bases for V and 0 bases for J; bases not matched to a gene: 18. The CDR3 covers 20 residues. Germline V gene lookup returns CDR1 SGHTA and CDR2 FQGTGA. DNA for the CDR3: TGTGCCAGCAGCATACTCAACAGGGGCTCCGGGACGACGAACACCGGGGAGCTGTTTTTT. This gives the protein CASSILNRGSGTTNTGELFF.

V usage is TRBV19 and J usage is TRBJ2-2; D assignment may be TRBD1 or TRBD2 (5 bases each). Between the trimmed V and J ends, which lost 7 bases and 6 bases, there was a span of 27 bases. Looked up from germline, CDR1 is LNHDA and CDR2 is SQIVND (reference sequence). The CDR3 is 18 residues long. CDR3 amino acids: CASMITRAERRGAGELFF. For the CDR3, the DNA is TGTGCCAGTATGATCACAAGGGCGGAGCGGCGAGGGGCCGGGGAGCTGTTTTTT.

This clonotype was found a few times. The chain carries TRBV6-2 or TRBV6-3 and TRBJ1-1; D perhaps matches TRBD1 (5 bases). The CDR3 is made up of 15 amino acids. Trimming took 6 bases from V and 1 from J, leaving 15 bases between them. The germline CDR1 and CDR2 sequences are MNHEY and SVGEGT. This CDR3 is CASRPGAGTNTEAFF. In nucleotides, the CDR3 is TGTGCCAGCAGACCAGGTGCAGGGACGAACACTGAAGCTTTCTTT.

The table lists this clonotype with a few counts. The V call is TRBV5-4, the J call TRBJ2-1; 12 bases agree with TRBD2. This CDR3 is 15 amino acids long. V was clipped by 5 bases and J by 4 bases; unmatched bases: 4. CDR1 is SGHNT and CDR2 is YYREEE in the germline V gene (reference sequence). CDR3 in amino acids: CASRPGTSGYNEQFF. The CDR3 region has the DNA TGTGCCAGCAGACCCGGGACTAGCGGGTACAATGAGCAGTTCTTC.

This clonotype was counted ten times or more. The chain combines TRBV7-9 with TRBJ1-4; 7 positions agree with TRBD1. J was trimmed by 7 bases and V by 2 bases; bases with no gene match: 22. The CDR3 is made up of 20 amino acids. CDR1 is SEHNR and CDR2 is FQNEAQ in the germline V gene (reference sequence). CDR3 DNA: TGTGCCAGCAGCTTAATCTTCTCACTCCACCGGGACAGTATTATTGAAAAACTGTTTTTT. It encodes CASSLIFSLHRDSIIEKLFF.

The CDR3 region has the DNA TGTGCCAGCAGTGGGCGGGACATCGCTCAAGAGACCCAGTACTTC. Amino acid sequence: CASSGRDIAQETQYF. The rearrangement links TRBV2 to TRBJ2-5, with D perhaps given as TRBD1 or TRBD2 (6 bases each). There are 15 residues in the CDR3. V was pared by 4 bases and J by 2 bases, with 14 bases between. Germline assignment: CDR1 SNHLY and CDR2 FYNNEI. Full variable domain (missing parts from reference TRBV2 and TRBJ2-5): EPEVTQTPSHQVTQMGQEVILRCVPISNHLYFYWYRQILGQKVEFLVSFYNNEISEKSEIFDDQFSVERPDGSNFTLKIRSTKLEDSAMYFCASSGRDIAQETQYFGPGTRLLVL.

The chain is built from TRBV12-3 or TRBV12-4 and TRBJ1-5; D remains ambiguous. The CDR3 totals 15 residues. With 2 bases removed from V and 3 bases from J, the gap between germline ends came to 11 bases. CDR3 coding DNA: TGTGCCAGCAGTTTAAGCGCGGACTTCAATCAGCCCCAGCATTTT. Its protein is CASSLSADFNQPQHF.

This clonotype was seen at least ten times. The rearrangement uses TRBV5-6 and TRBJ2-3; a possible D gene is TRBD2 (6 bases). Trimming left V 1 base short and J 2 bases short, with 14 bases between. Germline CDR1 reads SGHDT; CDR2 reads YYEEEE. The CDR3 loop spans 16 amino acids. The CDR3 DNA reads TGTGCCAGCAGCTTGAGGAGGGGCATGTACACAGATACGCAGTATTTT. Residues: CASSLRRGMYTDTQYF.

This clonotype was seen at least ten times. The genes are TRBV6-6 and TRBJ1-1, with D tentatively TRBD1 (6 bases). This CDR3 is built from 15 residues. Germline assignment: CDR1 MNHNY and CDR2 SVGAGI (reference sequence). Trimming cost V 5 bases and J 3 bases, with 16 bases left between them. The CDR3 nucleotides read TGTGCCAGCAGTGGCCGGGGGCCTGTCTACACTGAAGCTTTCTTT. Translating it yields CASSGRGPVYTEAFF.

Ten or more counts support this clonotype. The genes are TRBV18 and TRBJ2-2, with D hard to call. Trimming stripped 3 bases from V and 7 bases from J, with 6 bases between. Looked up from germline, CDR1 is KGHSH and CDR2 is LQKENI. The CDR3 spans 12 residues. DNA for the CDR3: TGTGCCAGCTCACCTTTCGGCGGGGAGCTGTTTTTT. As protein: CASSPFGGELFF.

This clonotype turned up a few times. V gene TRBV6-1 combines with J gene TRBJ2-3; D ambiguous. V was cut by 3 bases and J by 6 bases, with 10 bases left in between. CDR3 length: 13 residues. Germline lookup yields CDR1 MNHNS and CDR2 SASEGT. The CDR3 nucleotides read TGTGCCAGCAGTGATGCTCCCCGGGATACGCAGTATTTT. As protein: CASSDAPRDTQYF.

V and J are TRBV5-8 and TRBJ1-2; maybe TRBD1 (5 bases). The CDR3 is 13 residues long. Trimming took off 0 bases at V and 4 bases at J, with 7 bases between the two ends. Germline CDR1 and CDR2: SGHTS and YDEGEE. The CDR3 here is CASSLGQLYGYTF. The CDR3 nucleotides read TGTGCCAGCAGCTTGGGACAGCTCTATGGCTACACCTTC.

This clonotype has a count of ten or more. The chain links TRBV12-3 or TRBV12-4 to TRBJ2-5, with D possibly being TRBD2 (5 bases). This CDR3 comprises 13 residues. The V and J ends lost 5 bases and 1 base respectively, with 8 bases between them. For the CDR3, the DNA is TGTGCCAGCAGTCGGGATATCCAAGAGACCCAGTACTTC. It codes for CASSRDIQETQYF.

This clonotype was recorded a few times. V gene TRBV5-1 combines with J gene TRBJ2-5; D possibly matches TRBD1 or TRBD2 (5 bases each). Per germline, CDR1 SGHRS and CDR2 YFSETQ. Trimming took off 5 bases at V and 1 base at J, with 15 bases between the two ends. This CDR3 comprises 15 residues. This CDR3 reads CASRPRSGPQETQYF. CDR3 nucleotides: TGCGCCAGCAGACCACGTTCGGGGCCCCAAGAGACCCAGTACTTC.

This clonotype was counted at least ten times. CDR3 bases: TGTGCCAGCAGCCAATCGAGGAACTCTGGAAACACCATATATTTT. This sequence encodes CASSQSRNSGNTIYF. The chain joins TRBV14 to TRBJ1-3; D gene uncertain. V dropped 2 bases and J dropped 0 bases, with 8 bases sitting between them. The germline gives CDR1 SGHDN, CDR2 FVKESK. CDR3 size: 15 residues. Using reference TRBV14 and TRBJ1-3 for the parts outside the CDR3, the full variable domain is EAGVTQFPSHSVIEKGQTVTLRCDPISGHDNLYWYRRVMGKEIKFLLHFVKESKQDESGMPNNRFLAERTGGTYSTLKVQPAELEDSGVYFCASSQSRNSGNTIYFGEGSWLTVV.

There are many counts of this clonotype. The chain uses TRBV20-1 and TRBJ2-3; weak D call: TRBD2 (6 bases). V was clipped by 5 bases and J by 2 bases, with 11 bases between them. Germline values: CDR1 DFQATT, CDR2 SNEGSKA (reference sequence). CDR3 length: 13 residues. This CDR3 reads CSAEPSATDTQYF. The DNA for the CDR3 is TGCAGTGCTGAACCTAGCGCCACAGATACGCAGTATTTT.

The chain is built from TRBV28 and TRBJ2-5, with a weak D call TRBD2 (5 bases). The CDR3 is 15 residues long. The germline V gene encodes CDR1 MDHEN and CDR2 SYDVKM. Deletions cut 7 bases from V and 5 bases from J, with 20 bases between. The CDR3 here is CASTPGGGARETQYF. In nucleotides, the CDR3 is TGTGCCAGCACCCCCGGAGGAGGCGCGCGGGAGACCCAGTACTTC.

This clonotype was recorded only once. The chain is built from TRBV6-6 and TRBJ2-6; D perhaps matches TRBD1 (5 bases). Germline assignment: CDR1 MNHNY and CDR2 SVGAGI (reference sequence). Trimming stripped 0 bases from V and 3 bases from J, with 15 bases between. This CDR3 spans 18 amino acids. In nucleotides, the CDR3 is TGTGCCAGCAGTTACTCGATGTCCAGGGCAGGTGGGGCCAACGTCCTGACTTTC. It codes for CASSYSMSRAGGANVLTF.

This clonotype was observed at least ten times. The rearrangement uses TRBV3-1 and TRBJ2-1; TRBD1 matches at 9 bases. Germline CDR1 is LGHDT and CDR2 is YNNKEL (reference sequence). The trim removed 0 bases at V and 3 bases at J, leaving 9 bases unmatched. This CDR3 comprises 18 residues. The CDR3 loop is CASSQDGEGQGNYNEQFF. The CDR3 DNA sequence: TGTGCCAGCAGCCAAGATGGGGAGGGACAGGGTAACTACAATGAGCAGTTCTTC.

This clonotype has at least ten counts. The J gene is TRBJ1-2, the V gene TRBV28, with 7 bases fitting TRBD1. The CDR3 is 17 residues long. Germline assignment: CDR1 MDHEN and CDR2 SYDVKM. J lost 0 bases, V lost 3 bases, and 10 bases had no gene match. CDR3 nucleotides: TGTGCCAGCAGTTTTGGAGGTTCCGGGACAGCTAACTATGGCTACACCTTC. Protein: CASSFGGSGTANYGYTF.

This clonotype came up many times. The chain is built from TRBV15 and TRBJ1-4; the D gene is possibly TRBD1 (5 bases). The CDR3 extends over 16 amino acids. Germline V gene lookup returns CDR1 LNHNV and CDR2 YYDKDF (reference sequence). V was shortened by 0 bases and J by 0 bases, with 8 bases between the two germline ends. The CDR3 nucleotides are TGTGCCACCAGCAGAGATGGAGGGGCAACTAATGAAAAACTGTTTTTT. Its translation is CATSRDGGATNEKLFF. Using reference TRBV15 and TRBJ1-4 for the parts outside the CDR3, the full variable domain is DAMVIQNPRYQVTQFGKPVTLSCSQTLNHNVMYWYQQKSSQAPKLLFHYYDKDFNNEADTPDNFQSRRPNTSFCFLDIRSPGLGDTAMYLCATSRDGGATNEKLFFGSGTQLSVL.

CDR3 in DNA: TGCAGCGTGGAGCGGGAGCCCCTTCCTAGCACAGATACGCAGTATTTT. Residues: CSVEREPLPSTDTQYF. The chain employs TRBV29-1 and TRBJ2-3; 8 bases agree with TRBD2. CDR3 length: 16 residues. With 6 bases clipped from V and 0 bases from J, the junction kept 11 bases outside the gene matches. The germline gives CDR1 SQVTM, CDR2 ANQGSEA.